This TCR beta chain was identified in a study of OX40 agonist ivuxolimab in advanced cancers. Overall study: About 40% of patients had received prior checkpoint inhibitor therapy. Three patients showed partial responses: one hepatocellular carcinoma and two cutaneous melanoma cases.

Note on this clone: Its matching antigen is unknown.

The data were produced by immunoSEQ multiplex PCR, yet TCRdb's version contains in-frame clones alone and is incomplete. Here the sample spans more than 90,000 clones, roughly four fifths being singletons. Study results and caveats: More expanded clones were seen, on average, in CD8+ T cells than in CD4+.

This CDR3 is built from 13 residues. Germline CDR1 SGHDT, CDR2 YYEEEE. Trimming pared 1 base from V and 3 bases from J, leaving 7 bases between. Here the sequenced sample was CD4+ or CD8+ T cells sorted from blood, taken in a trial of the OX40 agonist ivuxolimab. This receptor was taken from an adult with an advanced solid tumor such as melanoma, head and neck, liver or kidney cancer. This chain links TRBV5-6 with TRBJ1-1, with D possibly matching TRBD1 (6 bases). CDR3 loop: CASSLRGDTEAFF. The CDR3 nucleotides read TGTGCCAGCAGCTTGAGGGGGGACACTGAAGCTTTCTTT.